The 23 T cell receptor beta chains presented below share a single source sample, sequenced in a study of OX40 agonist ivuxolimab in advanced cancers. Repertoires were generated with immunoSEQ multiplex PCR, while TCRdb's copy carries only in-frame clones and drops some. The sample records tens of thousands of clones, around 80% being singletons. The material was CD4+ or CD8+ T cells sorted from blood, obtained in a trial of the OX40 agonist ivuxolimab. All receptors derive from an adult with an advanced solid tumor such as melanoma, head and neck, liver or kidney cancer.

The chain combines TRBV4-1 with TRBJ2-3; perhaps D is TRBD1 or TRBD2 (6 bases each). Germline lookup yields CDR1 MGHRA and CDR2 YSYEKL. The CDR3 loop spans 18 amino acids. Trimming removed 3 bases from V and 2 bases from J, with 21 bases in between. The CDR3 nucleotides are TGCGCCAGCAGCCACCCTCCGCGGTCGGGGGCCGCCACAGATACGCAGTATTTT. Protein: CASSHPPRSGAATDTQYF.

The chain combines TRBV11-3 with TRBJ2-3; D is perhaps TRBD2 (6 bases). The V and J ends lost 5 bases and 2 bases respectively, with 14 bases between them. The CDR3 length is 15 residues. Germline lookup yields CDR1 SGHNT and CDR2 YENEEA. The CDR3 reads CASSQLATTTDTQYF. In DNA, the CDR3 is TGTGCCAGCAGCCAACTAGCCACTACCACAGATACGCAGTATTTT.

The V gene is TRBV7-2, the J gene TRBJ2-1; 7 nucleotides align to TRBD2. The CDR3 loop spans 15 amino acids. In germline, CDR1 is SGHTA, CDR2 FQGNSA. V trimming: 1 base; J trimming: 3 bases; junction bases outside the gene matches: 3. CDR3 region: CASSLGGSFYNEQFF. CDR3 DNA: TGTGCCAGCAGCTTAGGCGGGAGTTTCTACAATGAGCAGTTCTTC.

The V gene is TRBV27, the J gene TRBJ2-3; D remains ambiguous. This CDR3 is built from 16 residues. V was shortened by 0 bases and J by 2 bases, with 12 bases between the two germline ends. Germline V gene data show CDR1 as MNHEY and CDR2 as SMNVEV (reference sequence). The CDR3 region is CASSLSGLRPTDTQYF. CDR3 in DNA: TGTGCCAGCAGTTTATCGGGCTTAAGACCCACAGATACGCAGTATTTT.

This chain uses TRBV6-5 with TRBJ2-5, with 7 bases fitting TRBD1. J gave up 2 bases and V 6 bases, and 6 bases lay outside the gene matches. Per germline, CDR1 MNHEY and CDR2 SVGAGI. The CDR3 totals 14 residues. In nucleotides, the CDR3 is TGTGCCAGCAGCCCCCGACAGGGACAAGAGACCCAGTACTTC. It translates to CASSPRQGQETQYF.

The rearrangement uses TRBV5-1 and TRBJ2-3; TRBD2 is a possible D gene (6 bases). Trimming took off 5 bases at V and 5 bases at J, with 15 bases between the two ends. This CDR3 has 14 residues. Germline values: CDR1 SGHRS, CDR2 YFSETQ. CDR3 nucleotides: TGCGCCAGCAGACCCTCCGGAGGGTTAGATACGCAGTATTTT. This sequence encodes CASRPSGGLDTQYF. The full variable domain, its missing parts supplied by reference TRBV5-1 and TRBJ2-3, is KAGVTQTPRYLIKTRGQQVTLSCSPISGHRSVSWYQQTPGQGLQFLFEYFSETQRNKGNFPGRFSGRQFSNSRSEMNVSTLELGDSALYLCASRPSGGLDTQYFGPGTRLTVL.

The chain combines TRBV6-6 with TRBJ1-5; weak D call: TRBD1 (6 bases). The germline gives CDR1 MNHNY, CDR2 SVGAGI (reference sequence). The CDR3 contains 14 residues. The V gene lost 5 bases and the J gene lost 7 bases, with 15 bases spanning the gap. In DNA, the CDR3 is TGTGCCAGCAGTCAGGGGTCCACACGGCAGCCCCAGCATTTT. This gives the protein CASSQGSTRQPQHF.

This clone has just one count. The chain has TRBV20-1 and TRBJ2-5; D is uncertain. From germline, CDR1 is DFQATT and CDR2 SNEGSKA (reference sequence). There are 11 residues in the CDR3. V lost 5 bases and J 4 bases, leaving 8 bases between the germline ends. The CDR3 loop is CSALLAETQYF. The CDR3 nucleotides read TGCAGTGCTTTGTTGGCAGAGACCCAGTACTTC.

Regarding this clone: Possible read error: a much larger clone is one base away. The rearrangement joins TRBV11-2 to TRBJ2-3; D unclear. The V gene's germline CDR1 is SGHAT and CDR2 FQNNGV. This CDR3 is 16 amino acids long. CDR3 loop: CAGSLTVGSGTDTQYF. CDR3 nucleotide sequence: TGTGCCGGCAGCTTAACGGTTGGGTCTGGCACAGATACGCAGTATTTT. Drawing the rest from reference TRBV11-2 and TRBJ2-3, the complete variable domain is EAGVAQSPRYKIIEKRQSVAFWCNPISGHATLYWYQQILGQGPKLLIQFQNNGVVDDSQLPKDRFSAERLKGVDSTLKIQPAKLEDSAVYLCAGSLTVGSGTDTQYFGPGTRLTVL.

The J gene is TRBJ2-4, the V gene TRBV5-1, with D perhaps being TRBD1 or TRBD2 (6 bases each). Looked up from germline, CDR1 is SGHRS and CDR2 is YFSETQ. CDR3 length equals 14 residues. Trimming stripped 2 bases from V and 5 bases from J, with 11 bases between. The CDR3: CASSFLGGQNIQYF. The CDR3 region has the DNA TGCGCCAGCAGCTTTCTGGGGGGCCAAAACATTCAGTACTTC.

V and J are TRBV18 and TRBJ2-1, with 15 positions matching TRBD2. The CDR3 sequence is 14 residues long. The germline gives CDR1 KGHSH, CDR2 LQKENI. V was pared by 6 bases and J by 8 bases, with 2 bases of the junction left unmatched. CDR3 sequence (DNA): TGTGCCAGCTCCGGACTAGCGGGAGGGGATGAGCAGTTCTTC. Its protein product is CASSGLAGGDEQFF.

In its sample, this clone was seen once. The chain links TRBV7-2 to TRBJ2-2; D is unresolved. Trimming left V 6 bases short and J 4 bases short, with 9 bases between. Germline V lookup: CDR1 SGHTA, CDR2 FQGNSA. The CDR3 totals 13 residues. DNA for the CDR3: TGTGCCAGCAGGCCCACGGGCACCGGGGAGCTGTTTTTT. Translation: CASRPTGTGELFF.

This clone was counted only a few times. V gene TRBV18 combines with J gene TRBJ2-1; 9 nucleotides line up with TRBD1. J lost 3 bases, V lost 5 bases, and 23 bases had no gene match. This CDR3 region has 21 residues. Per germline, CDR1 KGHSH and CDR2 LQKENI. The CDR3, as DNA: TGTGCCAGCTCAAAGACAGGGGGTGACCCCTCTGGCTGGTGGGGCTACAATGAGCAGTTCTTC. The encoded protein is CASSKTGGDPSGWWGYNEQFF.

V usage is TRBV30 and J usage is TRBJ1-5; TRBD1 is a possible D gene (6 bases). CDR3 length equals 13 residues. Trimming cost V 2 bases and J 5 bases, with 10 bases left between them. The germline V gene encodes CDR1 GTSNPN and CDR2 SVGIG (reference sequence). As DNA, the CDR3 is TGTGCCTGGAGTTTGGCAGGGGATCAGCCCCAGCATTTT. This gives the protein CAWSLAGDQPQHF. The complete variable domain, with remaining parts taken from reference TRBV30 and TRBJ1-5, reads SQTIHQWPATLVQPVGSPLSLECTVEGTSNPNLYWYRQAAGRGLQLLFYSVGIGQISSEVPQNLSASRPQDRQFILSSKKLLLSDSGFYLCAWSLAGDQPQHFGDGTRLSIL.

This chain uses TRBV19 with TRBJ1-2, with unresolved D. The CDR3 is made up of 11 amino acids. CDR1 LNHDA and CDR2 SQIVND come from the germline V gene (reference sequence). V was cut by 3 bases and J by 2 bases, with 1 base left in between. The CDR3 nucleotides are TGTGCCAGTAGTATCAACTATGGCTACACCTTC. Its protein product is CASSINYGYTF. Looking up the rest from reference TRBV19 and TRBJ1-2 gives the full variable domain: DGGITQSPKYLFRKEGQNVTLSCEQNLNHDAMYWYRQDPGQGLRLIYYSQIVNDFQKGDIAEGYSVSREKKESFPLTVTSAQKNPTAFYLCASSINYGYTFGSGTRLTVV.

The CDR3 region has the DNA TGCAGCGTTGGCACAGGGGCGGCCGGGGAGCTGTTTTTT. Protein product: CSVGTGAAGELFF. The gene calls are TRBV29-1 and TRBJ2-2; TRBD1 matches 7 bases. Germline V lookup: CDR1 SQVTM, CDR2 ANQGSEA. V lost 4 bases, J lost 6 bases, and 5 bases stayed unmatched. The CDR3 runs 13 residues.

This clone was seen a single time. V is TRBV6-6 and J is TRBJ2-5; no clear D. The DNA matches TRBJ2-7 better at its end, which makes the J call doubtful. This CDR3 has 15 residues. CDR1 MNHNY and CDR2 SVGAGI come from the germline V gene (reference sequence). CDR3 region: CASSYSPRSSYEQYF. The CDR3 DNA sequence: TGTGCCAGCAGTTACTCCCCTCGGAGCTCCTACGAGCAGTACTTC.

The chain recombines TRBV18 with TRBJ2-7; D unresolved. The CDR3 is 14 amino acids. Deletions cut 0 bases from V and 6 bases from J, with 12 bases between. Germline CDR1 and CDR2: KGHSH and LQKENI. CDR3 DNA sequence: TGTGCCAGCTCACCACCGACCGTCCTTTCCGAGCAGTACTTC. This encodes CASSPPTVLSEQYF.

The chain couples TRBV11-3 to TRBJ1-1; 7 positions agree with TRBD1. The germline V gene has CDR1 SGHNT and CDR2 YENEEA. Losses at the gene ends were 0 bases for V and 3 bases for J; bases not matched to a gene: 7. This CDR3 has 16 residues. CDR3 sequence: CASSLDPDRAYTEAFF. Here the CDR3 DNA reads TGTGCCAGCAGCTTAGACCCCGACAGGGCTTACACTGAAGCTTTCTTT.

This sequence joins TRBV5-1 and TRBJ2-1; 7 nucleotides align to TRBD2. V shed 4 bases, J shed 15 bases, and the junction held 10 bases outside the gene matches. CDR3 length equals 12 residues. CDR1 and CDR2 (germline): SGHRS, YFSETQ. The CDR3 loop is CASSPAGDRAFF. DNA of the CDR3: TGCGCCAGCAGCCCGGCGGGGGACCGAGCGTTCTTC.

Only a few counts were recorded for this clone. The chain recombines TRBV5-1 with TRBJ2-7; D may be TRBD2 (5 bases). V dropped 4 bases and J dropped 3 bases, with 11 bases sitting between them. The germline V gene encodes CDR1 SGHRS and CDR2 YFSETQ. The CDR3 runs 13 residues. CDR3 DNA sequence: TGCGCCAGCAGCCTACCTCGGGGCTACGAGCAGTACTTC. Translated, it gives CASSLPRGYEQYF.

The CDR3 here is CASTPRDTQYF. CDR3 sequence (DNA): TGTGCCAGCACCCCTCGGGATACGCAGTATTTT. V is TRBV2 and J is TRBJ2-3; D is undetermined. This CDR3 has 11 amino acids. V lost 7 bases and J lost 6, with 8 bases in between. In germline, CDR1 is SNHLY, CDR2 FYNNEI.

The chain has TRBV7-3 and TRBJ2-3, with D possibly called TRBD1 or TRBD2 (5 bases each). This CDR3 is built from 14 residues. Trimming removed 5 bases from V and 2 bases from J, with 11 bases in between. The germline gives CDR1 SGHTA, CDR2 FQGTGA. The CDR3 DNA sequence: TGTGCCAGCAGCGACCGGGGACCCACAGATACGCAGTATTTT. The encoded protein is CASSDRGPTDTQYF.